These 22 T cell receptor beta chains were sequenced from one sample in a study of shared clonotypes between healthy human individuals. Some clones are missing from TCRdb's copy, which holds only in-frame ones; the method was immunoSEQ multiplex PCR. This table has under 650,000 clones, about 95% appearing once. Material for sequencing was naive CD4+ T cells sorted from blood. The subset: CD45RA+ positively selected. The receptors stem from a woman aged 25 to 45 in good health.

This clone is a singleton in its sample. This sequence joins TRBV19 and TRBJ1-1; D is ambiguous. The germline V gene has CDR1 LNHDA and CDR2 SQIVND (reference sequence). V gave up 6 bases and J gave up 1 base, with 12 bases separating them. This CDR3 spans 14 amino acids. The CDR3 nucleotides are TGTGCCAGTAGGAAAGACTGGGAGAACACTGAAGCTTTCTTT. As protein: CASRKDWENTEAFF.

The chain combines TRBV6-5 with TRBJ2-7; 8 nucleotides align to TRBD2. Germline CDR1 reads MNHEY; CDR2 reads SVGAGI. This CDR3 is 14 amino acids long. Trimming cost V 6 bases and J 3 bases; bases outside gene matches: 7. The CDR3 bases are TGTGCCAGCAGAAAGGGACTAGGCCTCTACGAGCAGTACTTC. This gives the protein CASRKGLGLYEQYF.

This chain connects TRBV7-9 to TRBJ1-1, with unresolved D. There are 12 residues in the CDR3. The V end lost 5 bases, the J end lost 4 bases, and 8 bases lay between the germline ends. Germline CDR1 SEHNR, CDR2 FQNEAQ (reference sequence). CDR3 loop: CASSPGSTEAFF. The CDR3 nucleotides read TGTGCCAGCAGCCCGGGGTCCACTGAAGCTTTCTTT.

CDR3 amino acids: CAIERQGANFDTEAFF. As DNA, the CDR3 is TGTGCCATCGAAAGACAGGGGGCGAATTTTGACACTGAAGCTTTCTTT. The V call is TRBV28, the J call TRBJ1-1; 10 bases line up with TRBD1. The V gene end was trimmed by 10 bases and the J gene end by 3 bases; junction bases not matched to a gene: 14. This CDR3 has 16 residues. The germline CDR1 and CDR2 sequences are MDHEN and SYDVKM. Using reference TRBV28 and TRBJ1-1 for the parts outside the CDR3, the full variable domain is DVKVTQSSRYLVKRTGEKVFLECVQDMDHENMFWYRQDPGLGLRLIYFSYDVKMKEKGDIPEGYSVSREKKERFSLILESASTNQTSMYLCAIERQGANFDTEAFFGQGTRLTVV.

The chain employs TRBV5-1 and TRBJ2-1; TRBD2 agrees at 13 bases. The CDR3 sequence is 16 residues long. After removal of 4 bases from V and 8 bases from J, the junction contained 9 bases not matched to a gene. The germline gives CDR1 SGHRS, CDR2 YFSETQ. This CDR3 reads CASSARTSGSLDEQFF. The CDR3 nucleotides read TGCGCCAGCAGCGCCCGGACTAGCGGGAGCCTCGATGAGCAGTTCTTC.

CDR3 bases: TGTGCCAGCTCACCACCATCGGAGCCCAATGAGCAGTTCTTC. It is translated as CASSPPSEPNEQFF. This chain joins TRBV18 and TRBJ2-1; no definite D call. The CDR3 consists of 14 residues. Germline CDR1 is KGHSH and CDR2 is LQKENI. V was pared by 0 bases and J by 6 bases, with 9 bases between. The whole variable domain, filled in from reference TRBV18 and TRBJ2-1, reads NAGVMQNPRHLVRRRGQEARLRCSPMKGHSHVYWYRQLPEEGLKFMVYLQKENIIDESGMPKERFSAEFPKEGPSILRIQQVVRGDSAAYFCASSPPSEPNEQFFGPGTRLTVL.

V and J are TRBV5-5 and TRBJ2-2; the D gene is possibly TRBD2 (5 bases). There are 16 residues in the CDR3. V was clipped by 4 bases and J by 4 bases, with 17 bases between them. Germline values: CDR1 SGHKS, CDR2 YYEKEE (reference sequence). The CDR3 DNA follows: TGTGCCAGCAGCCGGCTACTAGATTTAAGCACCGGGGAGCTGTTTTTT. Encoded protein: CASSRLLDLSTGELFF.

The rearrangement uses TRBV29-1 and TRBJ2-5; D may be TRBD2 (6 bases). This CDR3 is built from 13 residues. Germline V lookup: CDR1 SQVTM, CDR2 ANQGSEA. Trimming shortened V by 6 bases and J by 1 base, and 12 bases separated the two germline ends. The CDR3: CSVELGLQETQYF. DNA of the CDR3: TGCAGCGTCGAATTGGGACTCCAAGAGACCCAGTACTTC.

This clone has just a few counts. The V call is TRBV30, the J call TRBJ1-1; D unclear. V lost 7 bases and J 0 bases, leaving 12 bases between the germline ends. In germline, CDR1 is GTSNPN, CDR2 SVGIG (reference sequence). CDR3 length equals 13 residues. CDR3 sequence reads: CASSPRMNTEAFF. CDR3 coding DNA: TGTGCCTCGTCGCCTCGGATGAACACTGAAGCTTTCTTT.

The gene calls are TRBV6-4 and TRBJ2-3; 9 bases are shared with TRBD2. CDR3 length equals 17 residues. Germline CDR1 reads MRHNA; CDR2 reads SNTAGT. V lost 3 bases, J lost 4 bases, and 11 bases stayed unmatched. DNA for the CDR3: TGTGCCAGCAGTGAGAACCCAGCGGGAGGTAGGGCAGATACGCAGTATTTT. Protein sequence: CASSENPAGGRADTQYF.

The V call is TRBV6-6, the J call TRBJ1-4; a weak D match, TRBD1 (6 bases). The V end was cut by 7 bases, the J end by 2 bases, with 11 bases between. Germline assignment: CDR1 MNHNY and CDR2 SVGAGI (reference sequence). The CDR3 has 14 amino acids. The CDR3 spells CASKQGRTNEKLFF. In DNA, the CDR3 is TGTGCCAGCAAACAGGGTCGCACTAATGAAAAACTGTTTTTT.

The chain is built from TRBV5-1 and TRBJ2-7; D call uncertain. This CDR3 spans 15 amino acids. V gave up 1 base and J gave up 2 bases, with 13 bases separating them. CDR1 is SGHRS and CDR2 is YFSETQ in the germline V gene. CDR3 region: CASSLKDRGPYEQYF. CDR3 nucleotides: TGCGCCAGCAGCTTGAAGGACCGCGGACCCTACGAGCAGTACTTC. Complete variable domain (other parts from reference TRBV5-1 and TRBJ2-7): KAGVTQTPRYLIKTRGQQVTLSCSPISGHRSVSWYQQTPGQGLQFLFEYFSETQRNKGNFPGRFSGRQFSNSRSEMNVSTLELGDSALYLCASSLKDRGPYEQYFGPGTRLTVT.

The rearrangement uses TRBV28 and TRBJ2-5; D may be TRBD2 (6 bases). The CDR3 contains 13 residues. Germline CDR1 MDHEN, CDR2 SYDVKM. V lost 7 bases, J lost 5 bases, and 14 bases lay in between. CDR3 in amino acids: CASTNPGRETQYF. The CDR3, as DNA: TGTGCCAGCACCAATCCGGGGAGGGAGACCCAGTACTTC.

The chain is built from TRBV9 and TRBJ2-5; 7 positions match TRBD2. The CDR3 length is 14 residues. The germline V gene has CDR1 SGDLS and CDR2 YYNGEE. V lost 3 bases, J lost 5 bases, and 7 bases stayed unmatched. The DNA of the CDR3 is TGTGCCAGCAGCGCGAGCGGGACCTGGGAGACCCAGTACTTC. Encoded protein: CASSASGTWETQYF. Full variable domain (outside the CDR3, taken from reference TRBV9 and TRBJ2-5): DSGVTQTPKHLITATGQRVTLRCSPRSGDLSVYWYQQSLDQGLQFLIQYYNGEERAKGNILERFSAQQFPDLHSELNLSSLELGDSALYFCASSASGTWETQYFGPGTRLLVL.

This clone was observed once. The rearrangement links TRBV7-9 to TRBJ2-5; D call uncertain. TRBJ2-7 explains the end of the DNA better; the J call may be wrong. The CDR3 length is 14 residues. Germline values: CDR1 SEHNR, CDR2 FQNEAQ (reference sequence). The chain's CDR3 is CASSLTNGPYEQYF. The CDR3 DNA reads TGTGCCAGCAGCTTAACGAACGGACCCTACGAGCAGTACTTC.

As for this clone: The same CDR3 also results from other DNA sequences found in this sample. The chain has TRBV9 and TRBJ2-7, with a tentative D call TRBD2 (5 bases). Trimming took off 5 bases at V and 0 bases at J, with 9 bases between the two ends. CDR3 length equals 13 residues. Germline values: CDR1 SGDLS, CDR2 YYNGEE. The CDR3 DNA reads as TGTGCCAGCAGTAGGACTGACTCCTACGAGCAGTACTTC. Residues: CASSRTDSYEQYF.

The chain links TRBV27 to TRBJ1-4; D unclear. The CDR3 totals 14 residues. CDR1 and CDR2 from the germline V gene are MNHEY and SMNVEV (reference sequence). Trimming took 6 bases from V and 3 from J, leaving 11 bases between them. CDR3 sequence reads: CASSPQFANEKLFF. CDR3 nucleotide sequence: TGTGCCAGCAGCCCCCAGTTTGCTAATGAAAAACTGTTTTTT.

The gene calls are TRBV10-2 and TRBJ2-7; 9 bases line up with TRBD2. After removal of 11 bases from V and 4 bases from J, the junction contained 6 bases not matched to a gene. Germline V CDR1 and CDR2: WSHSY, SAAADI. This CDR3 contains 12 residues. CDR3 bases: TGCGCCGCTAGCGGGATCAGGTACGAGCAGTACTTC. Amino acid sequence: CAASGIRYEQYF.

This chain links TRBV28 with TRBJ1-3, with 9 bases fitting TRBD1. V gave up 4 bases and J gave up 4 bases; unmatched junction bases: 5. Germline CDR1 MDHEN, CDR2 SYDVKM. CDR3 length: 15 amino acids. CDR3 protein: CASSSRTGAGNTIYF. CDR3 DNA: TGTGCCAGCAGTTCCCGGACAGGGGCCGGAAACACCATATATTTT.

The CDR3 DNA reads as TGTGCTAGTGGTCCACACCTGGACAGGGCTTATGAAAAACTGTTTTTT. It translates to CASGPHLDRAYEKLFF. V and J are TRBV12-5 and TRBJ1-4; 8 bases match TRBD1. The CDR3 consists of 16 residues. Unmatched junction bases numbered 11, after V lost 5 bases and J lost 6 bases. Per germline, CDR1 LGHNT and CDR2 FRNRAP.

DNA for the CDR3: TGTGCCAGCAGTTTGAAACAGAATGGCTACACCTTC. Translating gives CASSLKQNGYTF. The chain uses TRBV28 and TRBJ1-2, with D unclear. Trimming removed 3 bases at V and 6 bases at J, with 8 bases between. Looked up from germline, CDR1 is MDHEN and CDR2 is SYDVKM. This CDR3 is 12 amino acids long.

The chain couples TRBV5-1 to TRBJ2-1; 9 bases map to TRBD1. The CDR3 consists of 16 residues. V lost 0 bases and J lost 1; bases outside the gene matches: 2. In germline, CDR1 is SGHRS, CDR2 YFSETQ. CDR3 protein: CASSLEGQGSYNEQFF. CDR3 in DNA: TGCGCCAGCAGCTTGGAGGGACAGGGTTCCTACAATGAGCAGTTCTTC.